This TCR beta chain was recovered during a study of shared clonotypes between healthy human individuals. Study results and caveats: Measured sharing among donors was expected to vary with sequencing depth.

Sequencing used immunoSEQ multiplex PCR; TCRdb keeps in-frame clones, though not all of them. Here the sample spans roughly 1,000,000 clones, around 78% being singletons. All donors were healthy HIV-negative adults lacking recent acute infections or vaccinations. The CDR3 covers 14 residues. V dropped 6 bases and J dropped 3 bases, with 15 bases sitting between them. CDR1 MNHEY and CDR2 SVGAGI come from the germline V gene. This clone was recorded a few times. What it binds is unknown. This sequence was found in a young man in good health. Some clones in this sample may be carry-over from other donors' samples. Source material: memory CD4+ T cells from PBMCs. The subset denotes: CD45RA-negative fraction. The chain employs TRBV6-5 and TRBJ2-7; D unresolved. CDR3 in amino acids: CASSRGVFSYEQYF. CDR3 nucleotides: TGTGCCAGCAGCCGCGGAGTATTTAGCTACGAGCAGTACTTC.